This TCR beta chain was identified during a study of blood T cell repertoires in COVID-19. Everyone who took part was roughly 18 to 89 years old, and they came from 20 to 25 US areas. Cohort assignment relied on participant-reported clinical history. Data came from immunoSEQ multiplex PCR; TCRdb stores just in-frame clones and leaves some out. The data show about 300,000 clones, almost 90% seen once. Sequenced: PBMCs or T cells enriched from blood (not recorded which). The TCR was taken from a woman between 18 and 29 years old with acute COVID-19.

CDR3 sequence: CASSSRGSTDTQYF. In nucleotides, the CDR3 is TGTGCCAGCAGCTCCCGCGGGAGCACAGATACGCAGTATTTT. The chain recombines TRBV5-6 with TRBJ2-3, with D possibly being TRBD2 (5 bases). V was trimmed by 3 bases and J by 0 bases, leaving 8 bases between them. Germline CDR1 is SGHDT and CDR2 is YYEEEE. This CDR3 is 14 amino acids long.